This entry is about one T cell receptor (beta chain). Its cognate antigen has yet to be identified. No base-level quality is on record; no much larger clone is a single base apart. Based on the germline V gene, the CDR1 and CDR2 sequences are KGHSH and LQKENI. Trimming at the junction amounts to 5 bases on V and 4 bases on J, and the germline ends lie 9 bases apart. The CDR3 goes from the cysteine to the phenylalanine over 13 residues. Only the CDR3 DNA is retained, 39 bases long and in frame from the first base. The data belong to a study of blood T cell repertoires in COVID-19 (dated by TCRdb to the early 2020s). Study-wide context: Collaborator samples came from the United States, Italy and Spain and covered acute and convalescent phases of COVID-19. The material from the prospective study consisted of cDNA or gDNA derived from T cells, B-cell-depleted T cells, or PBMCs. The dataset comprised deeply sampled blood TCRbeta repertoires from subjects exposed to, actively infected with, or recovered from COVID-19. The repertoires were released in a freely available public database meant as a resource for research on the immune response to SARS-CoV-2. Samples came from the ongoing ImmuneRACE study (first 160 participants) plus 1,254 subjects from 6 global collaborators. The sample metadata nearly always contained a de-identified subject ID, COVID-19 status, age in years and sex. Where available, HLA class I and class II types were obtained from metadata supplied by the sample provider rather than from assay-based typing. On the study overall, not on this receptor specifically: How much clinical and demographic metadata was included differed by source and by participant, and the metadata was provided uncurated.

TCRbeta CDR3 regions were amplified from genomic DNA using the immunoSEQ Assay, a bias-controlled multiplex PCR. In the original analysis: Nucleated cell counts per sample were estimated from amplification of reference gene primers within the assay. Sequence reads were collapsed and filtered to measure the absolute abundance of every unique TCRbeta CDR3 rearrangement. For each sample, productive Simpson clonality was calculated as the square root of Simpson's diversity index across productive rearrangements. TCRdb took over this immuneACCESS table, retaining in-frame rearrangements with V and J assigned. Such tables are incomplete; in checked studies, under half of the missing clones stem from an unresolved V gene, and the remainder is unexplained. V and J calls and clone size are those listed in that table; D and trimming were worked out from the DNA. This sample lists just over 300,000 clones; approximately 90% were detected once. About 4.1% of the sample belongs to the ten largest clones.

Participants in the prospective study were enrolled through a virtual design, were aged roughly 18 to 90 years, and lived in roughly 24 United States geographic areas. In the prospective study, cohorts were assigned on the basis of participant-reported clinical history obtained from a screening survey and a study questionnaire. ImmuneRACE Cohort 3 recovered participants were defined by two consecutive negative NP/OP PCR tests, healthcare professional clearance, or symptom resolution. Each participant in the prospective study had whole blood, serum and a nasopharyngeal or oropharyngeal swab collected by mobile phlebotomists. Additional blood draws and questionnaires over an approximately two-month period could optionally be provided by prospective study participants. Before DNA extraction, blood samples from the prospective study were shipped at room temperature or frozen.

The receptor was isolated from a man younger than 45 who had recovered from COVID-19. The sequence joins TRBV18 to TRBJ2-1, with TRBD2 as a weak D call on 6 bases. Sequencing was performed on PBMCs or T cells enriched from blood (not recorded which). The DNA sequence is TGTGCCAGCTCAGCGACTAGTTACAATGAGCAGTTCTTC. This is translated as CASSATSYNEQFF.